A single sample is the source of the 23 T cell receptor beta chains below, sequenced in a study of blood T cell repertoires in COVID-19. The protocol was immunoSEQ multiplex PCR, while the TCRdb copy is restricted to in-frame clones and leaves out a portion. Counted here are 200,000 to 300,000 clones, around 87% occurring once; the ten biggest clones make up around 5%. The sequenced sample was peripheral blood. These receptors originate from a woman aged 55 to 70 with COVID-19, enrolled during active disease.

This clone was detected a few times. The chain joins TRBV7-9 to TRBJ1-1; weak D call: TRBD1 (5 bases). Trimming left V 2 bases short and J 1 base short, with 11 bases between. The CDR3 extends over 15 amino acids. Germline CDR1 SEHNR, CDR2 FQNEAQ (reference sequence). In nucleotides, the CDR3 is TGTGCCAGCAGCTTATCGACAGCGAGGAACACTGAAGCTTTCTTT. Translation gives CASSLSTARNTEAFF. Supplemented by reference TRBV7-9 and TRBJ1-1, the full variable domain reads DTGVSQNPRHKITKRGQNVTFRCDPISEHNRLYWYRQTLGQGPEFLTYFQNEAQLEKSRLLSDRFSAERPKGSFSTLEIQRTEQGDSAMYLCASSLSTARNTEAFFGQGTRLTVV.

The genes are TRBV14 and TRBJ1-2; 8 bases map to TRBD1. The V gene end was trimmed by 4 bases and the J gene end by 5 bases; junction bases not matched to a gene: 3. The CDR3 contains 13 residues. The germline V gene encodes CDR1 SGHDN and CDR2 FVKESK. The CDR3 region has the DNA TGTGCCAGCAGCCCGGGGACAGGATATGGCTACACCTTC. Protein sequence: CASSPGTGYGYTF. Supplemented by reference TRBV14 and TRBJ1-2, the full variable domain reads EAGVTQFPSHSVIEKGQTVTLRCDPISGHDNLYWYRRVMGKEIKFLLHFVKESKQDESGMPNNRFLAERTGGTYSTLKVQPAELEDSGVYFCASSPGTGYGYTFGSGTRLTVV.

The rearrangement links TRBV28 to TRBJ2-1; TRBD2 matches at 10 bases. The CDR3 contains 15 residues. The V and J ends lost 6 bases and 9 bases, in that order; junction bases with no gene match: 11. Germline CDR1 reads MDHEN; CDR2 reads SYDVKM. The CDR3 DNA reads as TGTGCCAGCAGGGCCAATAGCGGGAGGTCAGGTGAGCAGTTCTTC. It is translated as CASRANSGRSGEQFF.

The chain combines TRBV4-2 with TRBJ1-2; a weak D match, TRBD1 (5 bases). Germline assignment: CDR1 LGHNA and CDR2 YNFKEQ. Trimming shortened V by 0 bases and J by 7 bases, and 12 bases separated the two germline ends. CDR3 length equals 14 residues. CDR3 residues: CASSQERGGAGYTF. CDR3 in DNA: TGTGCCAGCAGCCAAGAAAGGGGCGGGGCTGGCTACACCTTC.

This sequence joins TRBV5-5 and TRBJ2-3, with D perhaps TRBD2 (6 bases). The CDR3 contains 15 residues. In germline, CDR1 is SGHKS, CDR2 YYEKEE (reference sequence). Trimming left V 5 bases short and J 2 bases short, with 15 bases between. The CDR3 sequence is CASRPAGPNTDTQYF. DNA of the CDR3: TGTGCCAGCAGGCCCGCGGGGCCGAACACAGATACGCAGTATTTT.

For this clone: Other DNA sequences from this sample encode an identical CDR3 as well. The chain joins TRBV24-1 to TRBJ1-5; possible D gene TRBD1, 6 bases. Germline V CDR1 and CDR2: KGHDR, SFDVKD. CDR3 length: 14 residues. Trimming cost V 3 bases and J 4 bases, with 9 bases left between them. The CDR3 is CATSDGTRNQPQHF. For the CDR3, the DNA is TGTGCCACCAGTGATGGGACACGGAATCAGCCCCAGCATTTT.

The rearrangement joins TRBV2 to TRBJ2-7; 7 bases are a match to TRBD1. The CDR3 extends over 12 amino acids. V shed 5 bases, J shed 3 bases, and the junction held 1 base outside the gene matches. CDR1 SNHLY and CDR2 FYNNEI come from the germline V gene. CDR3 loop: CASSWDSYEQYF. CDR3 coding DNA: TGTGCCAGCAGTTGGGACAGCTACGAGCAGTACTTC.

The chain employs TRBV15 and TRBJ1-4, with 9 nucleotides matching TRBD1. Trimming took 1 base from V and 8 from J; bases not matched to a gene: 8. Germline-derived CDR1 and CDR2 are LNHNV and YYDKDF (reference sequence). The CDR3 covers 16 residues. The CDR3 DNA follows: TGTGCCACCAGCAGAGTCCTTTCGACAGGGGGAGAAAAACTGTTTTTT. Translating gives CATSRVLSTGGEKLFF.

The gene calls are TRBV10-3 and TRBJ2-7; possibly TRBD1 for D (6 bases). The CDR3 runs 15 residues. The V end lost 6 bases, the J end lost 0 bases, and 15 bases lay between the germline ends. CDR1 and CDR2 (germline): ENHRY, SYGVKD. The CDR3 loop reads CAISLRDISSYEQYF. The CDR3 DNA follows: TGTGCCATCAGCCTCCGGGACATAAGCTCCTACGAGCAGTACTTC.

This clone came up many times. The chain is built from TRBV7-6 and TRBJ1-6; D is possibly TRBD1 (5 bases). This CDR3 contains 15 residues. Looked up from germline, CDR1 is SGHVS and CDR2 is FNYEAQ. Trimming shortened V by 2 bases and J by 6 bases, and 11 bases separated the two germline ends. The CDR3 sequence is CASSLLGDSNSPLHF. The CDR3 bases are TGTGCCAGCAGCTTATTGGGGGACTCTAATTCACCCCTCCACTTT.

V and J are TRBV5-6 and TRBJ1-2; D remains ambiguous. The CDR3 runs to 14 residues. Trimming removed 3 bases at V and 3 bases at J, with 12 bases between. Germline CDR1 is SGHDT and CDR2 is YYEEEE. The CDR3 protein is CASSSTPGYYGYTF. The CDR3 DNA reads TGTGCCAGCAGCTCTACTCCGGGGTACTATGGCTACACCTTC.

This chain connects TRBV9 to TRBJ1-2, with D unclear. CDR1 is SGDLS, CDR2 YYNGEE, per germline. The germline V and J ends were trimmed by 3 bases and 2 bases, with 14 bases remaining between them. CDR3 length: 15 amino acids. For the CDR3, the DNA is TGTGCCAGCAGCGACCCCGGACTGCCAAACTATGGCTACACCTTC. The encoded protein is CASSDPGLPNYGYTF.

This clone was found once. The CDR3 loop is CASSFSPLRRTRRGEQYF. CDR3 DNA: TGTGCCAGCAGCTTTAGTCCCCTCCGCCGGACAAGGCGTGGCGAGCAGTACTTC. V gene TRBV7-6 combines with J gene TRBJ2-7; D might be TRBD1 (5 bases). The CDR3 is made up of 18 amino acids. Looked up from germline, CDR1 is SGHVS and CDR2 is FNYEAQ. Trimming took off 3 bases at V and 6 bases at J, with 27 bases between the two ends.

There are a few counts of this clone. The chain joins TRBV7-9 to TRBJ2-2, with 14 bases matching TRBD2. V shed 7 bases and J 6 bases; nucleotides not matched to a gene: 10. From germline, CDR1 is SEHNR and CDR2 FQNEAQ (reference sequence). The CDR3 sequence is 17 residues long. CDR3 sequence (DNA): TGTGCCAGCAAGGACCCCCAGGGACTAGCGGGAGCCGGGGAGCTGTTTTTT. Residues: CASKDPQGLAGAGELFF.

CDR3 residues: CASRETGADTQYF. The CDR3 bases are TGCGCCAGCAGAGAGACAGGGGCAGATACGCAGTATTTT. The J gene is TRBJ2-3, the V gene TRBV10-2; the match to TRBD1 covers 8 bases. V trimming: 6 bases; J trimming: 4 bases; junction bases outside the gene matches: 3. Germline V gives CDR1 WSHSY, CDR2 SAAADI. There are 13 residues in the CDR3.

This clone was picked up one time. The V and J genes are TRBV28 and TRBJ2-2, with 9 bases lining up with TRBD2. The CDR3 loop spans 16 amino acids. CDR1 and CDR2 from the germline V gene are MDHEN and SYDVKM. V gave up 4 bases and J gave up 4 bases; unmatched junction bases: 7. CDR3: CASSSILLAGTGELFF. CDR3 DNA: TGTGCCAGCAGTTCCATACTACTAGCGGGCACCGGGGAGCTGTTTTTT.

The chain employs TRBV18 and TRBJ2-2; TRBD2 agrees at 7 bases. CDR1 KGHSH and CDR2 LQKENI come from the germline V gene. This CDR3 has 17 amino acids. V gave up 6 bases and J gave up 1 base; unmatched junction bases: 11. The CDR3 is CASSPAGGSLNTGELFF. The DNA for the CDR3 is TGTGCCAGCTCCCCAGCCGGCGGGAGCCTGAACACCGGGGAGCTGTTTTTT.

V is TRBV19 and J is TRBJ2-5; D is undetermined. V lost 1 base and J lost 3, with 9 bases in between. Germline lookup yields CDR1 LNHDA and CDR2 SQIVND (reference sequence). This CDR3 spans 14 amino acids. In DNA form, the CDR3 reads TGTGCCAGTAGTATAGCCCCCACAGAAGAGACCCAGTACTTC. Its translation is CASSIAPTEETQYF.

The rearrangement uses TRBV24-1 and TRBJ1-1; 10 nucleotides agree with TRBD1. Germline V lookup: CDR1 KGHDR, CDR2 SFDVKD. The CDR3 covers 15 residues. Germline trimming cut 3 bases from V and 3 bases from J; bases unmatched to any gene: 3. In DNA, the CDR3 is TGTGCCACCAGTGATGCCGGACAGGGGGACACTGAAGCTTTCTTT. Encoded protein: CATSDAGQGDTEAFF.

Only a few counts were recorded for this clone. CDR3 protein: CASSETVNTEAFF. For the CDR3, the DNA is TGTGCCAGCTCAGAAACAGTGAACACTGAAGCTTTCTTT. This chain uses TRBV18 with TRBJ1-1; D gene ambiguous. Germline V gene data show CDR1 as KGHSH and CDR2 as LQKENI. Between the trimmed V and J ends, which lost 5 bases and 0 bases, there was a span of 7 bases. CDR3 size: 13 residues.

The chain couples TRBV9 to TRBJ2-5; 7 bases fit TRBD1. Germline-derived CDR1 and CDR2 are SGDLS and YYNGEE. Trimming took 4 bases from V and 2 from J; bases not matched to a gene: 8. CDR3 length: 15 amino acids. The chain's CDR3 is CASSPRQGGQETQYF. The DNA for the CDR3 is TGTGCCAGCAGCCCCCGACAGGGTGGGCAAGAGACCCAGTACTTC.

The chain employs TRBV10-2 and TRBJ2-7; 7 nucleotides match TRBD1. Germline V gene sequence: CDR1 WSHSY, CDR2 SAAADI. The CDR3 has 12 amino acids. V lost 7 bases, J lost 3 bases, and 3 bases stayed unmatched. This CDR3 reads CASMRTGYEQYF. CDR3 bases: TGCGCCAGCATGAGGACAGGCTACGAGCAGTACTTC.

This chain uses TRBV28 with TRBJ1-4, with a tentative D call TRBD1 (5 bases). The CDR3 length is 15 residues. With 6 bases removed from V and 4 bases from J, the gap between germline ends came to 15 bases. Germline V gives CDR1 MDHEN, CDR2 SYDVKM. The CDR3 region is CASRIPGLNNEKLFF. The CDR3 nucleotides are TGTGCCAGCAGGATTCCGGGACTGAATAATGAAAAACTGTTTTTT.